What follows describes a single T cell receptor beta chain. These data belong to a study of blood T cell repertoires in COVID-19. Repertoires were generated with immunoSEQ multiplex PCR, while TCRdb's copy carries only in-frame clones and drops some. The data show approximately 200,000 clones, 80% to 90% seen once. The germline V gene encodes CDR1 MNHNS and CDR2 SASEGT. The length of the CDR3 is 16 residues. V was pared by 3 bases and J by 5 bases, with 5 bases of the junction left unmatched. Specimen: peripheral blood. This rearrangement joins TRBV6-1 to TRBJ2-5, with TRBD2 matching 14 bases. The receptor's source is a human donor with active or convalescent COVID-19. The donor label of this sample is uncertain. The CDR3 here is CASSETSGGAWETQYF. CDR3 DNA: TGTGCCAGCAGTGAGACTAGCGGGGGGGCTTGGGAGACCCAGTACTTC.